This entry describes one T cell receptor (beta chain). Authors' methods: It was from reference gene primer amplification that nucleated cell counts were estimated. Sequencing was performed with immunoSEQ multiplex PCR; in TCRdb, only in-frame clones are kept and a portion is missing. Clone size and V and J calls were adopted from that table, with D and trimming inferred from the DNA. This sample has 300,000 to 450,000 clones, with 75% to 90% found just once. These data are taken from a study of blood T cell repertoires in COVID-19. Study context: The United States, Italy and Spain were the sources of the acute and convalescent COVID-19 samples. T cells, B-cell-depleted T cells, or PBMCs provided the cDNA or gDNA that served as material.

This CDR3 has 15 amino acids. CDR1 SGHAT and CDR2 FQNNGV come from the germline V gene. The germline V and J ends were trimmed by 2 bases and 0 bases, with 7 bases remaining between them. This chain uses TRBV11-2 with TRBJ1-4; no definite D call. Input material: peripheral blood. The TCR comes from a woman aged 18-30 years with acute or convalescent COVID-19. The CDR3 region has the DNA TGTGCCAGCAGCTTAACCGGAGCAACTAATGAAAAACTGTTTTTT. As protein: CASSLTGATNEKLFF.